This T cell receptor (beta chain) appears in the sequencing data of a study of blood T cell repertoires in COVID-19. Study background: The study drew acute and convalescent COVID-19 samples from the United States, Italy and Spain.

Details on this clone: At one of its ends the junction is not consistent with the germline gene, which may arise from a read error.

Germline V gene sequence: CDR1 LNHDA, CDR2 SQIVND (reference sequence). The CDR3 contains 14 residues. Measured with immunoSEQ multiplex PCR; TCRdb has only the in-frame clones, and not every one. The table records 400,000 to 450,000 clones, about 92% of them present only once. Sequenced: PBMCs or T cells enriched from blood (not recorded which). This sequence was found in a man aged 18-30 years who had recovered from COVID-19. The gene calls are TRBV19 and TRBJ2-2; tentative D call: TRBD2 (5 bases). The DNA for the CDR3 is TGTGCCAGTAGTTCCCCTTTGGGTACCGGGGAGCTATTTTTT. Protein product: CASSSPLGTGELFF.